This T cell receptor (beta chain) was recovered during a study of Ad26.COV2.S vaccination and SARS-CoV-2 variants. Study in general: Ad26.COV2.S was injected intramuscularly once or twice, 56 days apart.

Study findings and constraints: The TCR-based breadth and depth measures might underestimate overall T cell responses. Substantial breadth was reportedly displayed by spike-specific CD8+ and CD4+ T cell responses after vaccination.

Sample treatment: some 19 received Ad26.COV2.S at low or high dose, single or two shots; 5 received placebo; per-sample allocation not given. Samples analyzed were those drawn on day 63 after the first vaccine or placebo injection. Produced via immunoSEQ multiplex PCR; TCRdb's table is partial and in-frame only. The sample holds around 450,000 clones, 85% to 90% seen once. The germline V gene encodes CDR1 LGHNA and CDR2 YSLEER. V was shortened by 4 bases and J by 4 bases, with 11 bases between the two germline ends. This CDR3 has 14 residues. This clone is a singleton in its sample. The antigen is undetermined.

This TCR was recovered from a person aged 18 to 59 who received the Ad26.COV2.S COVID-19 vaccine or a placebo. Sequencing was performed on peripheral blood, taken in a trial of Ad26.COV2.S vaccine versus placebo. This chain connects TRBV4-3 to TRBJ2-1; no reliable D call. Here the CDR3 reads CASSPLGSYNEQFF. The CDR3 nucleotides are TGCGCCAGCAGCCCCCTGGGAAGTTACAATGAGCAGTTCTTC.